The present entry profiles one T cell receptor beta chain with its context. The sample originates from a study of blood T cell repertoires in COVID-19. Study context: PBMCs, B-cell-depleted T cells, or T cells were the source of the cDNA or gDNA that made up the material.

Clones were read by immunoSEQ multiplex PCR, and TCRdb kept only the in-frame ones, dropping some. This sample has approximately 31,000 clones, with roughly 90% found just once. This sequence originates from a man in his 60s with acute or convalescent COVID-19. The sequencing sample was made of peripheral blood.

The CDR3 loop reads CATSDPTREETQYF. CDR3 coding DNA: TGTGCCACCAGTGACCCTACTAGGGAGGAGACCCAGTACTTC. The chain is built from TRBV24-1 and TRBJ2-5; possibly TRBD2 for D (5 bases). Germline lookup yields CDR1 KGHDR and CDR2 SFDVKD. Trimming stripped 4 bases from V and 5 bases from J, with 13 bases between. The CDR3 sequence is 14 residues long.